This is a list of T cell receptor beta chains from one sample in a study of T cells in localized non-small cell lung cancer. Only in-frame clones appear in the TCRdb table, and some are missing; sequencing was by immunoSEQ multiplex PCR. The data contain 53,000 or so clones, more than 85% of them singletons. The sequencing used peripheral blood, collected before any cancer treatment. The receptors here all came from a man aged 40-75 years with stage I lung adenocarcinoma. Each CDR3 is given with its conserved first and last residue. D genes are given only for firm matches. Expanded clones are given a class, and other clones once, few, many or no size at all.

D,J,V,size,CDR3,DNA
NA,TRBJ1-3,TRBV9,NA,CASSVQGTSGNTIYF,TGTGCCAGCAGCGTCCAGGGGACCTCTGGAAACACCATATATTTT
TRBD2,TRBJ2-3,TRBV30,once,CAWSPPGTSGSTDTQYF,TGTGCCTGGAGTCCACCTGGGACTAGCGGGAGCACAGATACGCAGTATTTT
NA,TRBJ2-7,TRBV2,NA,CASSANTQGEQYF,TGTGCCAGCAGTGCTAACACACAAGGCGAGCAGTACTTC
NA,TRBJ2-5,TRBV5-1,NA,CASSLAAAGGRETQYF,TGCGCCAGCAGCTTGGCCGCGGCAGGGGGGAGAGAGACCCAGTACTTC
NA,TRBJ2-5,TRBV5-5,few,CASLEEGRETQYF,TGTGCCAGCCTAGAGGAGGGGAGGGAGACCCAGTACTTC
NA,TRBJ2-3,TRBV2,NA,CASHIHRVTDTQYF,TGTGCCAGCCATATCCACAGGGTAACAGATACGCAGTATTTT
TRBD2,TRBJ2-1,TRBV9,NA,CASSTSGSEYNEQFF,TGTGCCAGCAGCACTAGCGGGAGTGAATACAATGAGCAGTTCTTC
TRBD2,TRBJ2-3,TRBV27,NA,CASSFSGNARYTQYF,TGTGCCAGCAGTTTTAGCGGGAACGCCAGGTATACGCAGTATTTT
NA,TRBJ2-3,TRBV4-3,few,CASSLRRDSSTDTQYF,TGCGCCAGCAGCCTTCGCAGAGATTCTAGCACAGATACGCAGTATTTT
NA,TRBJ2-7,TRBV5-1,NA,CASSLNPGYEQYF,TGCGCCAGCAGCTTGAACCCGGGATACGAGCAGTACTTC
NA,TRBJ1-3,TRBV4-3,NA,CASSQDGGNTIYF,TGCGCCAGCAGCCAAGATGGGGGAAACACCATATATTTT
NA,TRBJ2-6,TRBV9,NA,CASTGANVLTF,TGTGCCAGCACTGGGGCCAACGTCCTGACTTTC
TRBD1,TRBJ2-5,TRBV7-8,NA,CASSLGGGSGETQYF,TGTGCCAGCAGCTTAGGAGGGGGCAGTGGGGAGACCCAGTACTTC
TRBD2,TRBJ2-3,TRBV7-9,NA,CASNFGQLAGVTDTQYF,TGTGCCAGCAACTTCGGCCAGCTAGCGGGGGTCACAGATACGCAGTATTTT
NA,TRBJ2-1,TRBV2,NA,CASSQRVSYNEQFF,TGTGCCAGCAGTCAGCGGGTCTCCTACAATGAGCAGTTCTTC
NA,TRBJ2-1,TRBV19,few,CASSIAITESDEQFF,TGTGCCAGTAGTATAGCCATTACAGAGTCCGATGAGCAGTTCTTC
TRBD2,TRBJ2-3,TRBV4-1,NA,CASSQDGTSGSSDTQYF,TGCGCCAGCAGCCAAGACGGGACTAGCGGGAGCTCAGATACGCAGTATTTT
TRBD1,TRBJ2-5,TRBV7-8,NA,CASSFGQGVGTQYF,TGTGCCAGCAGCTTTGGGCAGGGGGTCGGGACCCAGTACTTC
TRBD2,TRBJ2-3,TRBV11-2,NA,CASSFRGRPTDTQYF,TGTGCCAGCAGCTTTCGCGGGAGGCCCACAGATACGCAGTATTTT
NA,TRBJ2-5,TRBV7-2,NA,CASSPRHYQETQYF,TGTGCCAGCAGCCCCCGACACTACCAAGAGACCCAGTACTTC
TRBD1,TRBJ1-2,TRBV6-1,NA,CASRLDRVEGYTF,TGTGCCAGCAGACTGGACAGGGTGGAAGGCTACACCTTC
TRBD2,TRBJ2-1,TRBV11-3,NA,CASSLEGLAGNEQFF,TGTGCCAGCAGCTTGGAAGGACTAGCGGGGAATGAGCAGTTCTTC
NA,TRBJ2-1,TRBV7-9,NA,CASSVLASRNEQFF,TGTGCCAGCAGCGTACTAGCTTCTAGGAATGAGCAGTTCTTC
NA,TRBJ1-2,TRBV6-5,few,CASRQGSSRAGYTF,TGTGCCAGCAGACAGGGCTCAAGTCGAGCTGGCTACACCTTC
NA,TRBJ1-1,TRBV19,NA,CASSGAGITEAFF,TGTGCCAGTAGTGGGGCAGGGATCACTGAAGCTTTCTTT
NA,TRBJ2-1,TRBV28,NA,CASSQYGVVSYNEQFF,TGTGCCAGCAGCCAGTATGGGGTAGTTTCCTACAATGAGCAGTTCTTC
NA,TRBJ2-3,TRBV27,NA,CASSLYGQSFGDTQYF,TGTGCCAGCAGTTTATACGGACAGAGCTTCGGGGATACGCAGTATTTT
NA,TRBJ2-1,TRBV5-1,NA,CASSPSQGLGQFF,TGCGCCAGCAGCCCATCTCAGGGGCTAGGGCAGTTCTTC
NA,TRBJ2-7,TRBV4-2,NA,CASSQDGWGNEDYEQYF,TGTGCCAGCAGCCAAGACGGTTGGGGGAATGAGGACTACGAGCAGTACTTC
TRBD1,TRBJ2-1,TRBV7-8,NA,CASSSPPNRGIFYNEQFF,TGTGCCAGCAGCTCCCCTCCCAACAGGGGCATTTTCTACAATGAGCAGTTCTTC
TRBD1,TRBJ1-4,TRBV5-6,few,CASSLSRTGGTEKLFF,TGTGCCAGCAGCTTGTCGCGGACAGGGGGAACAGAAAAACTGTTTTTT
NA,TRBJ2-5,TRBV11-2,NA,CASSLGGGVQETQYF,TGTGCCAGCAGCTTAGGAGGGGGGGTTCAGGAGACCCAGTACTTC
NA,TRBJ2-7,TRBV4-1,NA,CASSQDFEANPAYEQYF,TGCGCCAGCAGCCAAGATTTTGAAGCAAACCCGGCCTACGAGCAGTACTTC
TRBD2,TRBJ2-7,TRBV27,NA,CASRPGLASYEQYF,TGTGCCAGCAGGCCCGGACTAGCGAGCTACGAGCAGTACTTC
NA,TRBJ1-1,TRBV7-9,NA,CASSLGHQNTEAFF,TGTGCCAGCAGCTTAGGACACCAGAACACTGAAGCTTTCTTT
NA,TRBJ2-4,TRBV11-2,NA,CASSLEALAGFIQYF,TGTGCCAGCAGCTTAGAAGCGCTAGCCGGATTCATTCAGTACTTC
NA,TRBJ1-6,TRBV27,NA,CASRRTVIINSPLHF,TGTGCCAGCAGAAGGACAGTGATCATTAATTCACCCCTCCACTTT
TRBD2,TRBJ2-7,TRBV7-6,NA,CASSFPAEGLAGGYEQYF,TGTGCCAGCAGCTTCCCAGCTGAGGGACTAGCGGGAGGCTACGAGCAGTACTTC
NA,TRBJ2-7,TRBV4-2,NA,CASSPAEGSVSYEQYF,TGTGCCAGCAGCCCCGCCGAGGGCAGCGTATCCTACGAGCAGTACTTC
NA,TRBJ1-5,TRBV27,NA,CASSPPGTDQPQHF,TGTGCCAGCAGTCCCCCGGGGACCGATCAGCCCCAGCATTTT
NA,TRBJ2-5,TRBV11-2,NA,CASSSGGPQETQYF,TGTGCCAGCAGTTCCGGAGGGCCTCAAGAGACCCAGTACTTC
TRBD2,TRBJ2-2,TRBV2,NA,CASSGTSGSTGELFF,TGTGCCAGCAGCGGGACTAGCGGCAGCACCGGGGAGCTGTTTTTT
TRBD2,TRBJ2-7,TRBV4-1,NA,CASSQDQAGEGYEQYF,TGCGCCAGCAGCCAAGATCAAGCCGGGGAGGGCTACGAGCAGTACTTC
NA,TRBJ1-5,TRBV6-5,NA,CASSQTEDQPQHF,TGTGCCAGCAGTCAGACAGAGGATCAGCCCCAGCATTTT
NA,TRBJ1-1,TRBV9,few,CASSVRGLNTEAFF,TGTGCCAGCAGCGTCAGGGGCTTGAACACTGAAGCTTTCTTT
NA,TRBJ2-1,TRBV4-2,few,CASSQDYADYNEQFF,TGTGCCAGCAGCCAAGATTATGCGGACTACAATGAGCAGTTCTTC
TRBD2,TRBJ2-3,TRBV7-2,medium-sized,CASSQREGRGDTQYF,TGTGCCAGCAGCCAGCGGGAGGGCCGTGGAGATACGCAGTATTTT
NA,TRBJ2-2,TRBV7-9,NA,CASSLGDTGELFF,TGTGCCAGCAGCTTAGGGGACACCGGGGAGCTGTTTTTT
NA,TRBJ1-4,TRBV4-2,NA,CASSQDPIPTNEKLFF,TGTGCCAGCAGCCAAGACCCTATCCCAACTAATGAAAAACTGTTTTTT
NA,TRBJ2-7,TRBV7-2,NA,CASSLDKGSYEQYF,TGTGCCAGCAGCTTAGACAAGGGATCGTACGAGCAGTACTTC
TRBD1,TRBJ2-2,TRBV6-4,NA,CASSDDRVGGELFF,TGTGCCAGCAGTGACGACAGGGTTGGCGGGGAGCTGTTTTTT
TRBD2,TRBJ2-1,TRBV28,NA,CASSLDGGEQFF,TGTGCCAGCAGTTTAGACGGGGGGGAGCAGTTCTTC
NA,TRBJ2-7,TRBV28,NA,CASSFYREQYF,TGTGCCAGCAGTTTTTATAGAGAGCAGTACTTC
NA,TRBJ2-7,TRBV27,few,CASTRRGANEQYF,TGTGCCAGCACCCGCCGGGGGGCAAACGAGCAGTACTTC
NA,TRBJ2-1,TRBV5-6,NA,CASSWTPYEQFF,TGTGCCAGCAGCTGGACGCCCTACGAGCAGTTCTTC